The following is a TCR beta chain sequence with its context. Libraries were prepared by immunoSEQ multiplex PCR; TCRdb keeps only in-frame clonotypes and omits some of them. The sample holds around 130,000 clones, about 90% seen once. The sample belongs to a study of cytomegalovirus exposure and HLA in healthy donors. The CDR3 contains 14 residues. Per germline, CDR1 MDHEN and CDR2 SYDVKM. V shed 1 base and J shed 0 bases, with 6 bases lying between them. This clonotype was obtained from a man between 25 and 39 years old in good health and CMV-seronegative. The chain joins TRBV28 to TRBJ1-1; D remains ambiguous. Sequenced: PBMCs. CDR3 nucleotide sequence: TGTGCCAGCAGTTTATTGCGCATGAACACTGAAGCTTTCTTT. Amino acid sequence: CASSLLRMNTEAFF. Looking up the rest from reference TRBV28 and TRBJ1-1 gives the full variable domain: DVKVTQSSRYLVKRTGEKVFLECVQDMDHENMFWYRQDPGLGLRLIYFSYDVKMKEKGDIPEGYSVSREKKERFSLILESASTNQTSMYLCASSLLRMNTEAFFGQGTRLTVV.